These 25 T cell receptor beta chains were sequenced from one sample in a study of blood T cell repertoires in COVID-19 (dated by TCRdb to between 2020 and 2021). To prepare the library, the immunoSEQ multiplex PCR assay was applied. As stored in TCRdb, this immuneACCESS dataset retains in-frame rearrangements with V and J assigned. A fraction of the clones does not appear; measured against another copy, unresolved V genes explain less than half of the discrepancy, and the remainder lacks a known reason. The sample table holds approximately 200,000 clones, of which 85% were seen once. Together, the top ten hold about 19% of the sample. Sequencing was performed on PBMCs or T cells enriched from blood (not recorded which). The receptors originated from a man in his forties who had recovered from COVID-19.

The rearrangement uses TRBV11-2 and TRBJ2-3, with TRBD2 matching over 11 bases. The CDR3 spans 14 residues. The ends lost 5 bases at V and 4 bases at J; junction bases unmatched: 2. Germline lookup yields CDR1 SGHAT and CDR2 FQNNGV. The CDR3 coding sequence is TGTGCCAGCAGCCCGGGACTAGCGGCAGATACGCAGTATTTT. Residues: CASSPGLAADTQYF.

This sequence joins TRBV3-1 (or the pseudogene TRBV3-2) and TRBJ1-1; the D gene is possibly TRBD1 (5 bases). Germline-derived CDR1 and CDR2 are LGHDT and YNNKEL (reference sequence). There are 20 residues in the CDR3. The V end was cut by 2 bases, the J end by 0 bases, with 25 bases between. Here the CDR3 DNA reads TGTGCCAGCAGCCAAACGGCAGGGAGGGGAAGGTTGTGCTTGAACACTGAAGCTTTCTTT. It encodes CASSQTAGRGRLCLNTEAFF.

CDR3 bases: TGTGCCAGCAGCTCCCTGCGGGGGGAGGGCTCCTACAATGAGCAGTTCTTC. This gives the protein CASSSLRGEGSYNEQFF. The chain couples TRBV7-6 to TRBJ2-1; 8 bases agree with TRBD2. Trimming removed 4 bases from V and 0 bases from J; junction bases left unmatched: 8. Germline CDR1 is SGHVS and CDR2 is FNYEAQ. The length of the CDR3 is 17 residues.

The genes are TRBV5-8 and TRBJ2-1, with 8 bases fitting TRBD1. Losses at the gene ends were 2 bases for V and 6 bases for J; bases not matched to a gene: 4. Germline V CDR1 and CDR2: SGHTS, YDEGEE. This CDR3 is 14 amino acids long. The CDR3 DNA sequence: TGTGCCAGCAGCTTTAAAGACAGGGGCAATGAGCAGTTCTTC. Its protein is CASSFKDRGNEQFF.

The rearrangement links TRBV7-9 to TRBJ2-3; tentatively, D is TRBD2 (7 bases). Germline V lookup: CDR1 SEHNR, CDR2 FQNEAQ (reference sequence). The CDR3 runs 15 residues. With 1 base removed from V and 1 base from J, the gap between germline ends came to 9 bases. CDR3 residues: CASSLGGGRTDTQYF. CDR3 in DNA: TGTGCCAGCAGCTTAGGCGGGGGCCGCACAGATACGCAGTATTTT.

The V call is TRBV12-2, the J call TRBJ2-1; the table calls TRBD2, which could not be checked here. TRBV12-2 is designated a pseudogene. CDR3 length: 16 amino acids. The CDR3, as DNA: TGTGCAAGTCGCTTAGTGACTAGCGGGAGGGCGTATGAGCAGTTCTTC. It translates to CASRLVTSGRAYEQFF.

The sample holds one count of this clone. The chain joins TRBV19 to TRBJ2-7; 8 bases are a match to TRBD1. CDR3 length: 14 amino acids. Germline V gene lookup returns CDR1 LNHDA and CDR2 SQIVND (reference sequence). The junction had 7 bases not matched to a gene; V was cut back by 7 bases and J by 2 bases. Here the CDR3 reads CASTSGTGAYEQYF. The CDR3 region has the DNA TGTGCCAGTACCTCCGGGACAGGAGCCTACGAGCAGTACTTC.

This clone was detected once. This rearrangement joins TRBV5-4 to TRBJ2-1, with a tentative D call TRBD2 (6 bases). V gave up 0 bases and J gave up 5 bases, with 12 bases separating them. The length of the CDR3 is 15 residues. Per germline, CDR1 SGHNT and CDR2 YYREEE (reference sequence). The CDR3 sequence is CASSLGGSGNNEQFF. CDR3 DNA sequence: TGTGCCAGCAGCTTGGGGGGTAGCGGAAACAATGAGCAGTTCTTC.

CDR3 region: CSAGVLFQYF. The DNA of the CDR3 is TGCAGTGCAGGGGTACTGTTCCAGTACTTC. The V call is TRBV20-1, the J call TRBJ2-5; a weak D match, TRBD1 (5 bases). Germline-derived CDR1 and CDR2 are DFQATT and SNEGSKA (reference sequence). With 6 bases removed from V and 10 bases from J, the gap between germline ends came to 12 bases. The CDR3 contains 10 residues.

This chain joins TRBV24-1 and TRBJ2-7; TRBD2 matches 12 bases. Unmatched junction bases numbered 3, after V lost 5 bases and J lost 5 bases. The CDR3 is made up of 14 amino acids. From germline, CDR1 is KGHDR and CDR2 SFDVKD. The CDR3 protein is CATSATSGRNEQYF. The CDR3 DNA follows: TGTGCCACCAGTGCAACTAGCGGGAGGAACGAGCAGTACTTC.

A remark on this clone: The same CDR3 can be traced to other DNA sequences in this sample. The chain employs TRBV5-1 and TRBJ2-5, with D possibly being TRBD1 (6 bases). From germline, CDR1 is SGHRS and CDR2 YFSETQ. The CDR3 has 14 amino acids. V lost 4 bases and J lost 1, with 11 bases in between. This CDR3 is CASSAGQPQETQYF. Here the CDR3 DNA reads TGCGCCAGCAGCGCCGGACAGCCCCAAGAGACCCAGTACTTC.

The chain joins TRBV7-2 to TRBJ2-3; 10 bases match TRBD2. Germline V gives CDR1 SGHTA, CDR2 FQGNSA. The junction had 7 bases not matched to a gene; V was cut back by 5 bases and J by 2 bases. The CDR3 totals 16 residues. CDR3 in amino acids: CASSTRTSGVTDTQYF. The CDR3 DNA reads as TGTGCCAGCAGCACCCGGACTAGCGGAGTCACAGATACGCAGTATTTT.

The genes are TRBV4-1 and TRBJ2-1; weak D call: TRBD2 (5 bases). Trimming cost V 0 bases and J 7 bases, with 13 bases left between them. The CDR3 consists of 15 residues. The germline gives CDR1 MGHRA, CDR2 YSYEKL. CDR3: CASSQDPRGQNEQFF. CDR3 sequence (DNA): TGCGCCAGCAGCCAAGACCCACGGGGTCAGAATGAGCAGTTCTTC.

The chain joins TRBV3-1 (or the pseudogene TRBV3-2) to TRBJ2-7; D remains ambiguous. Deletions cut 1 base from V and 1 base from J, with 8 bases between. Germline loops: CDR1 LGHDT, CDR2 YNNKEL (reference sequence). The CDR3 consists of 14 residues. In DNA form, the CDR3 reads TGTGCCAGCAGCCAAGGGTACGGTTCCTACGAGCAGTACTTC. This translates into CASSQGYGSYEQYF.

This rearrangement joins TRBV4-1 to TRBJ2-1, with TRBD2 matching over 8 bases. Germline CDR1 reads MGHRA; CDR2 reads YSYEKL. The CDR3 length is 18 residues. Trimming took 5 bases from V and 5 from J; bases not matched to a gene: 17. CDR3 protein: CASSSLIRSGRGDNEQFF. CDR3 bases: TGCGCCAGCAGCTCCCTAATACGAAGCGGGAGAGGAGACAATGAGCAGTTCTTC.

The V gene is TRBV7-2, the J gene TRBJ1-5; D gene uncertain. Trimming took off 6 bases at V and 0 bases at J, with 12 bases between the two ends. Per germline, CDR1 SGHTA and CDR2 FQGNSA. The CDR3 totals 15 residues. CDR3 amino acids: CASSRSASSNQPQHF. The CDR3 DNA reads TGTGCCAGCAGTCGGTCTGCGAGTAGCAATCAGCCCCAGCATTTT.

The rearrangement links TRBV9 to TRBJ2-5; 7 positions match TRBD2. Trimming took 4 bases from V and 5 from J; bases not matched to a gene: 5. The CDR3 contains 13 residues. Germline values: CDR1 SGDLS, CDR2 YYNGEE. Here the CDR3 DNA reads TGTGCCAGCAGCACAAAAGCGGGGGAGACCCAGTACTTC. Protein product: CASSTKAGETQYF. Drawing the rest from reference TRBV9 and TRBJ2-5, the complete variable domain is DSGVTQTPKHLITATGQRVTLRCSPRSGDLSVYWYQQSLDQGLQFLIQYYNGEERAKGNILERFSAQQFPDLHSELNLSSLELGDSALYFCASSTKAGETQYFGPGTRLLVL.

The chain recombines TRBV19 with TRBJ2-5, with 13 positions matching TRBD2. Germline assignment: CDR1 LNHDA and CDR2 SQIVND (reference sequence). Trimming removed 10 bases from V and 5 bases from J; junction bases left unmatched: 4. CDR3 length: 13 amino acids. CDR3 loop: CATGLAGVETQYF. Written as DNA, the CDR3 is TGTGCCACCGGACTAGCGGGAGTCGAGACCCAGTACTTC.

The gene calls are TRBV4-1 and TRBJ2-7; 8 positions match TRBD1. The germline CDR1 and CDR2 sequences are MGHRA and YSYEKL. This CDR3 contains 16 residues. V dropped 4 bases and J dropped 1; count of bases not matched to a gene: 9. CDR3 DNA sequence: TGCGCCAGCAGCCCCCAAGGGACAGGAAAATCCTACGAGCAGTACTTC. Protein sequence: CASSPQGTGKSYEQYF.

The CDR3 region is CASSFGLAGFTGELFF. The CDR3 DNA reads as TGTGCCAGCAGCTTTGGTCTAGCGGGATTCACCGGGGAGCTGTTTTTT. This chain connects TRBV7-9 to TRBJ2-2; 9 bases map to TRBD2. The junction had 6 bases not matched to a gene; V was cut back by 3 bases and J by 4 bases. This CDR3 comprises 16 residues. Germline lookup yields CDR1 SEHNR and CDR2 FQNEAQ (reference sequence).

The rearrangement uses TRBV5-1 and TRBJ2-2; D not certain. Germline V gives CDR1 SGHRS, CDR2 YFSETQ. This CDR3 spans 16 amino acids. V was cut by 3 bases and J by 0 bases, with 12 bases left in between. This CDR3 reads CASSSRHHANTGELFF. The CDR3 coding sequence is TGCGCCAGCAGCTCAAGACACCATGCGAACACCGGGGAGCTGTTTTTT.

The rearrangement links TRBV29-1 to TRBJ2-1; maybe TRBD2 (5 bases). The V gene's germline CDR1 is SQVTM and CDR2 ANQGSEA. V was cut by 5 bases and J by 1 base, with 6 bases left in between. CDR3 length equals 12 residues. The CDR3 region has the DNA TGCAGCGTTCGGGAATCCTACAATGAGCAGTTCTTC. This gives the protein CSVRESYNEQFF.

This clone came up once. The genes are TRBV7-8 and TRBJ2-2, with TRBD2 identical over 10 bases. Germline loops: CDR1 SGHVS, CDR2 FQNEAQ. This CDR3 region has 18 residues. The J segment lost 3 bases and the V segment lost 2 bases, leaving 9 bases of the junction unmatched. In DNA, the CDR3 is TGTGCCAGCAGCTTATCGGGCCTAGCGGGAGTCCACACCGGGGAGCTGTTTTTT. Translation gives CASSLSGLAGVHTGELFF.

This sequence joins TRBV7-2 and TRBJ1-3; 9 nucleotides line up with TRBD1. This CDR3 spans 15 amino acids. V lost 5 bases and J lost 4; bases outside the gene matches: 6. Germline values: CDR1 SGHTA, CDR2 FQGNSA. The CDR3 loop reads CASSPGQGPGNTIYF. CDR3 bases: TGTGCCAGCAGCCCAGGACAGGGGCCCGGAAACACCATATATTTT.

This clone showed up just once. The chain combines TRBV7-9 with TRBJ2-7; D gene ambiguous. Germline assignment: CDR1 SEHNR and CDR2 FQNEAQ (reference sequence). CDR3 length: 12 amino acids. With 5 bases removed from V and 5 bases from J, the gap between germline ends came to 10 bases. The CDR3 here is CASSQRRDEQYF. The DNA of the CDR3 is TGTGCCAGCAGCCAACGCCGGGACGAGCAGTACTTC.